The source of this T cell receptor (beta chain) is a study of T cell responses to AZD1222 COVID-19 vaccine. Study-level results: Most donors were white British and more were female, and clonal diversity was possibly underestimated.

Some clones are missing from TCRdb's copy, which holds only in-frame ones; the method was immunoSEQ multiplex PCR. The sample consists of approximately 45,000 clones, 80% to 90% of them appearing once. The CDR3 has 15 residues. Germline loops: CDR1 MNHEY, CDR2 SVGAGI. V lost 0 bases to trimming and J lost 7 bases; unmatched junction nucleotides: 3. For this clone: Its antigen is not identified.

The sequence derives from an adult who received the AZD1222 COVID-19 vaccine. The genes are TRBV6-5 and TRBJ2-2; TRBD1 agrees at 9 bases. The sample here was peripheral blood, taken 28 days after the second AZD1222 dose. The CDR3 DNA reads as TGTGCCAGCAGTTACTCGACAGGGGGAAACGGGGAGCTGTTTTTT. As protein: CASSYSTGGNGELFF.